This TCR beta chain appears in the sequencing data of a study of shared clonotypes between healthy human individuals. Overall study: Per donor, three plates held CD4 naive cells, three held CD4 memory, two held CD8 naive and one held CD8 memory.

The count of this clone is one. Naive CD45RA+ and memory CD45RA-negative subsets were split from CD4+ cells. Germline loops: CDR1 ENHRY, CDR2 SYGVKD. The CDR3 extends over 13 amino acids. With V trimmed by 6 bases and J by 4 bases, 4 bases remained unmatched. In the study's own analysis: As immunoSEQ supplied junction-only sequences (without quality scores), filtering differed. Measured with immunoSEQ multiplex PCR; TCRdb has only the in-frame clones, and not every one. V, J and clone size were drawn from that table, and D and trimming were deduced from the DNA. The sample has roughly 1,100,000 clones; around 74% are singletons.

V usage is TRBV10-3 and J usage is TRBJ1-1; 8 bases are a match to TRBD1. This TCR was sampled from a man aged 18-30 years in good health. The specimen was memory CD4+ T cells sorted from blood. Subset denoted: CD45RA-negative fraction. The DNA for the CDR3 is TGTGCCATCAGCGGGACAGGTTCCACTGAAGCTTTCTTT. It yields the protein CAISGTGSTEAFF.